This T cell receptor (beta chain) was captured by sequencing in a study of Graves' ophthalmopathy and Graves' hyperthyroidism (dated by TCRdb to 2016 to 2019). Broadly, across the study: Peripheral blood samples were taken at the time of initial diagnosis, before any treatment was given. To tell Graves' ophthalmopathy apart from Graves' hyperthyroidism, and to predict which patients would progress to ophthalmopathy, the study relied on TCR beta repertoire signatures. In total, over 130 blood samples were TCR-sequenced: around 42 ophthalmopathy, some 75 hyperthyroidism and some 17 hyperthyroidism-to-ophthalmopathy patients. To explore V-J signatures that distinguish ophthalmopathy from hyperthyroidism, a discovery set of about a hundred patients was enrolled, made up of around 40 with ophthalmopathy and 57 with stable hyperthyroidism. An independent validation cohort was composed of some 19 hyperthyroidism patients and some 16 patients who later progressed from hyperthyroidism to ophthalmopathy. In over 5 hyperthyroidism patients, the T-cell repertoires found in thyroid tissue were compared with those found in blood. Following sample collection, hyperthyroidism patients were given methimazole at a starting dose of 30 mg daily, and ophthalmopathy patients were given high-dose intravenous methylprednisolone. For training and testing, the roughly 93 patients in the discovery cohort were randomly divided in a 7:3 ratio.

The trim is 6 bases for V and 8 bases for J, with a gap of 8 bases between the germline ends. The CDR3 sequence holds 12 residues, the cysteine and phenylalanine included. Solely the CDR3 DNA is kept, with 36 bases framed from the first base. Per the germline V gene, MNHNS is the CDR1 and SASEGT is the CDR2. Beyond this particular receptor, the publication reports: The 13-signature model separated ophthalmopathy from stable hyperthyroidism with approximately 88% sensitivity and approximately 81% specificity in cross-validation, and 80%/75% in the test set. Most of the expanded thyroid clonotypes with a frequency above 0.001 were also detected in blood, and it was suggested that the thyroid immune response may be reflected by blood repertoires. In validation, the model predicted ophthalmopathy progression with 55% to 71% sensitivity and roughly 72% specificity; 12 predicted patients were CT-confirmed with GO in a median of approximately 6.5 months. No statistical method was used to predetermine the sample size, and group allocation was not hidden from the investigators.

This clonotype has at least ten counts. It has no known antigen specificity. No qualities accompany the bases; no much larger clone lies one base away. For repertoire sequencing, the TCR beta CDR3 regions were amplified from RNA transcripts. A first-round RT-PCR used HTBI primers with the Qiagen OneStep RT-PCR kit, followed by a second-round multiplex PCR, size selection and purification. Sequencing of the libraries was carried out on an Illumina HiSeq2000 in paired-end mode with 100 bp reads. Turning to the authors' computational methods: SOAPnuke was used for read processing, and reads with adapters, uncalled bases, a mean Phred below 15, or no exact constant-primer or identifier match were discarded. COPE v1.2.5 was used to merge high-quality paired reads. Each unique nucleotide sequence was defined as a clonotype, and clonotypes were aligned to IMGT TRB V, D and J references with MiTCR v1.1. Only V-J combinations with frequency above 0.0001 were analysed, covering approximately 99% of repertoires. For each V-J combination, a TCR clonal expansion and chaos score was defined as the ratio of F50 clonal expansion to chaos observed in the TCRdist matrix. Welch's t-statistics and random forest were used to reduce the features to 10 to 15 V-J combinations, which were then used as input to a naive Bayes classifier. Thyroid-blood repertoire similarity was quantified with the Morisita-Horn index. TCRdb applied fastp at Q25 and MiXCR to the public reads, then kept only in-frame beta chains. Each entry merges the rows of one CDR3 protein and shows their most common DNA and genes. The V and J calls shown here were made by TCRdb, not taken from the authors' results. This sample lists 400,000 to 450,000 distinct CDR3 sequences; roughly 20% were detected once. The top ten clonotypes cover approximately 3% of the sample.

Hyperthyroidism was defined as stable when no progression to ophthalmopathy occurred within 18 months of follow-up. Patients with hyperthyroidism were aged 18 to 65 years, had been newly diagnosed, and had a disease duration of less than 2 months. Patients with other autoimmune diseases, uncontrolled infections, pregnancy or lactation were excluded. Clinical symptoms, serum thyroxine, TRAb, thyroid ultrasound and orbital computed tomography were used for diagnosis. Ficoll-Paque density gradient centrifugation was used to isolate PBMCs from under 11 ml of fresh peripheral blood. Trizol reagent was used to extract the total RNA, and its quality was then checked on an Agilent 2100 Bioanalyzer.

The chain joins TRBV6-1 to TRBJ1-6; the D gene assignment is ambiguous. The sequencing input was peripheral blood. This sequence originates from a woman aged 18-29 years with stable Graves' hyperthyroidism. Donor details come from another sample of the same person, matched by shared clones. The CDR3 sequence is CASRRTDSPLHF. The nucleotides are TGTGCCAGCAGACGAACCGATTCACCCCTCCACTTT.